The next 24 T cell receptor beta chains were all read from a single sample in a study of control samples from healthy donors and cancer patients. The method was immunoSEQ multiplex PCR; TCRdb's version includes in-frame clones alone and lacks a portion of them. The sample shows some 89,000 clones, around nine tenths of them seen only once. Sequenced: blood. These receptors were taken from a man aged 25 to 40 in good health.

This chain links TRBV11-2 with TRBJ2-3, with TRBD2 matching over 7 bases. Looked up from germline, CDR1 is SGHAT and CDR2 is FQNNGV. With 1 base clipped from V and 5 bases from J, the junction kept 3 bases outside the gene matches. The CDR3 covers 14 residues. The CDR3 sequence is CASSLGTGGDTQYF. CDR3 coding DNA: TGTGCCAGCAGCTTAGGGACGGGGGGAGATACGCAGTATTTT.

The chain carries TRBV11-2 and TRBJ1-2, with 7 bases that match TRBD1. From germline, CDR1 is SGHAT and CDR2 FQNNGV. J gave up 0 bases and V 3 bases, and 4 bases lay outside the gene matches. The CDR3 is 15 residues long. The CDR3 protein is CASSFEGATNYGYTF. Here the CDR3 DNA reads TGTGCCAGCAGCTTCGAGGGGGCCACTAACTATGGCTACACCTTC.

The CDR3 region has the DNA TGTGCCAGCAGCTACGACGACCCGAACACCGGGGAGCTGTTTTTT. Translation: CASSYDDPNTGELFF. The chain employs TRBV5-6 and TRBJ2-2; D gene unclear. There are 15 residues in the CDR3. V was cut by 3 bases and J by 0 bases, with 9 bases left in between. CDR1 and CDR2 from the germline V gene are SGHDT and YYEEEE.

This chain connects TRBV3-1 (or the pseudogene TRBV3-2) to TRBJ2-7, with 8 positions matching TRBD1. The length of the CDR3 is 15 residues. Trimming removed 0 bases from V and 4 bases from J; junction bases left unmatched: 5. Germline lookup yields CDR1 LGHDT and CDR2 YNNKEL (reference sequence). CDR3 sequence reads: CASSQEAGGQYEQYF. The CDR3 DNA is TGTGCCAGCAGCCAAGAGGCAGGGGGCCAGTACGAGCAGTACTTC.

The chain links TRBV19 to TRBJ2-5; TRBD2 might be the D (6 bases). This CDR3 comprises 14 residues. Germline V CDR1 and CDR2: LNHDA, SQIVND (reference sequence). Deletions cut 1 base from V and 2 bases from J, with 8 bases between. CDR3: CASSIGSGQETQYF. The CDR3, as DNA: TGTGCCAGTAGTATAGGTAGCGGACAAGAGACCCAGTACTTC.

This chain joins TRBV6-5 and TRBJ1-1, with D maybe TRBD1 (5 bases). The CDR3 spans 15 residues. Deletions cut 2 bases from V and 1 base from J, with 11 bases between. The germline gives CDR1 MNHEY, CDR2 SVGAGI. Here the CDR3 DNA reads TGTGCCAGCAGTTACGTGGGGGAAGGGAACACTGAAGCTTTCTTT. This codes for CASSYVGEGNTEAFF.

A single count supports this clone. The rearrangement links TRBV7-9 to TRBJ1-1; the D is unclear. The V gene lost 2 bases and the J gene lost 7 bases, with 8 bases spanning the gap. The CDR3 covers 12 residues. Germline assignment: CDR1 SEHNR and CDR2 FQNEAQ (reference sequence). The CDR3 spells CASSLLGDEAFF. In DNA form, the CDR3 reads TGTGCCAGCAGCTTATTGGGAGATGAAGCTTTCTTT.

This sequence joins TRBV12-3 or TRBV12-4 and TRBJ1-6; TRBD1 might be the D (5 bases). V was shortened by 6 bases and J by 7 bases, with 10 bases between the two germline ends. This CDR3 spans 13 amino acids. The CDR3 spells CASRQGQNSPLHF. The CDR3 region has the DNA TGTGCCAGCAGGCAGGGCCAGAATTCACCCCTCCACTTT.

This clone was seen just once. The chain combines TRBV28 with TRBJ2-2, with TRBD2 matching over 10 bases. V shed 3 bases and J 3 bases; nucleotides not matched to a gene: 10. Germline V gives CDR1 MDHEN, CDR2 SYDVKM. This CDR3 has 18 amino acids. This CDR3 reads CASSFAALAGLDTGELFF. As DNA, the CDR3 is TGTGCCAGCAGTTTCGCCGCACTAGCGGGGTTAGACACCGGGGAGCTGTTTTTT. Supplemented by reference TRBV28 and TRBJ2-2, the full variable domain reads DVKVTQSSRYLVKRTGEKVFLECVQDMDHENMFWYRQDPGLGLRLIYFSYDVKMKEKGDIPEGYSVSREKKERFSLILESASTNQTSMYLCASSFAALAGLDTGELFFGEGSRLTVL.

The genes are TRBV24-1 and TRBJ1-2; no reliable D call. CDR1 is KGHDR and CDR2 is SFDVKD in the germline V gene. V lost 2 bases to trimming and J lost 8 bases, with 14 bases between them. This CDR3 is built from 14 residues. For the CDR3, the DNA is TGTGCCACCAGTGATTGGGCAGGTTCGGGAGGCTACACCTTC. It specifies CATSDWAGSGGYTF.

The CDR3 region has the DNA TGTGCCAGTAGGAGGGGAGGACTCAAAGCCGGGGAGCTGTTTTTT. Its protein product is CASRRGGLKAGELFF. The chain links TRBV19 to TRBJ2-2; tentatively, D is TRBD2 (6 bases). With 6 bases removed from V and 6 bases from J, the gap between germline ends came to 17 bases. This CDR3 is built from 15 residues. The V gene's germline CDR1 is LNHDA and CDR2 SQIVND (reference sequence).

The chain links TRBV7-9 to TRBJ2-6, with no clear D. The V and J ends lost 3 bases and 2 bases respectively, with 2 bases between them. This CDR3 is built from 13 residues. CDR1 SEHNR and CDR2 FQNEAQ come from the germline V gene (reference sequence). CDR3 coding DNA: TGTGCCAGCAGCTTGGCTGGGGCCAACGTCCTGACTTTC. Protein: CASSLAGANVLTF.

The genes are TRBV5-8 and TRBJ2-4; 10 bases align to TRBD2. The CDR3 runs 17 residues. The trim removed 6 bases at V and 0 bases at J, leaving 9 bases unmatched. Germline V lookup: CDR1 SGHTS, CDR2 YDEGEE. CDR3 DNA sequence: TGTGCCAGCAACCGGCTAGCGGGGGCCTTAGCCAAAAACATTCAGTACTTC. It yields the protein CASNRLAGALAKNIQYF.

J is TRBJ1-2 and V is TRBV11-2; D gene unclear. The germline V and J ends were trimmed by 5 bases and 3 bases, with 10 bases remaining between them. There are 13 residues in the CDR3. From germline, CDR1 is SGHAT and CDR2 FQNNGV. CDR3 DNA sequence: TGTGCCAGCAGCATAATCTCAGACTATGGCTACACCTTC. This sequence encodes CASSIISDYGYTF. The full variable domain, completed using reference TRBV11-2 and TRBJ1-2, is EAGVAQSPRYKIIEKRQSVAFWCNPISGHATLYWYQQILGQGPKLLIQFQNNGVVDDSQLPKDRFSAERLKGVDSTLKIQPAKLEDSAVYLCASSIISDYGYTFGSGTRLTVV.

The genes are TRBV9 and TRBJ1-4; 9 positions agree with TRBD1. The CDR3 covers 15 residues. V shed 4 bases and J 2 bases; nucleotides not matched to a gene: 3. The germline gives CDR1 SGDLS, CDR2 YYNGEE. CDR3 DNA: TGTGCCAGCAGCCCAGGGACAGGGACTAATGAAAAACTGTTTTTT. It encodes CASSPGTGTNEKLFF. Supplemented by reference TRBV9 and TRBJ1-4, the full variable domain reads DSGVTQTPKHLITATGQRVTLRCSPRSGDLSVYWYQQSLDQGLQFLIQYYNGEERAKGNILERFSAQQFPDLHSELNLSSLELGDSALYFCASSPGTGTNEKLFFGSGTQLSVL.

The table lists this clone with a count of one. The chain employs TRBV24-1 and TRBJ2-2; D unresolved. CDR1 is KGHDR and CDR2 is SFDVKD in the germline V gene. The CDR3 totals 15 residues. V was shortened by 3 bases and J by 4 bases, with 11 bases between the two germline ends. The CDR3 region has the DNA TGTGCCACCAGTGATCCGGACGGACGCACCGGGGAGCTGTTTTTT. Amino acids: CATSDPDGRTGELFF.

This clone was observed once. J is TRBJ2-7 and V is TRBV5-1, with 10 bases lining up with TRBD1. There are 14 residues in the CDR3. The V gene end was trimmed by 4 bases and the J gene end by 3 bases; junction bases not matched to a gene: 4. CDR1 is SGHRS, CDR2 YFSETQ, per germline. The CDR3 is CASSPDRGDYEQYF. CDR3 sequence (DNA): TGCGCCAGCAGCCCGGACAGGGGGGACTACGAGCAGTACTTC. The full variable domain, completed using reference TRBV5-1 and TRBJ2-7, is KAGVTQTPRYLIKTRGQQVTLSCSPISGHRSVSWYQQTPGQGLQFLFEYFSETQRNKGNFPGRFSGRQFSNSRSEMNVSTLELGDSALYLCASSPDRGDYEQYFGPGTRLTVT.

The chain combines TRBV6-4 with TRBJ2-3; 11 bases match TRBD2. The CDR3 has 16 amino acids. The germline CDR1 and CDR2 sequences are MRHNA and SNTAGT. After removal of 6 bases from V and 4 bases from J, the junction contained 9 bases not matched to a gene. CDR3 region: CASSRSGGAGADTQYF. DNA of the CDR3: TGTGCCAGCAGCCGTAGCGGGGGGGCTGGAGCAGATACGCAGTATTTT.

The V call is TRBV5-1, the J call TRBJ1-2; D is possibly TRBD1 (5 bases). The germline gives CDR1 SGHRS, CDR2 YFSETQ. The CDR3 runs to 13 residues. With 6 bases removed from V and 4 bases from J, the gap between germline ends came to 13 bases. CDR3 protein: CASTAGGLYGYTF. The DNA for the CDR3 is TGCGCCAGCACCGCGGGGGGACTCTATGGCTACACCTTC.

The rearrangement uses TRBV19 and TRBJ2-1, with 7 nucleotides matching TRBD1. J lost 8 bases, V lost 10 bases, and 11 bases had no gene match. Germline lookup yields CDR1 LNHDA and CDR2 SQIVND (reference sequence). CDR3 length: 13 amino acids. CDR3 nucleotides: TGTGCCACCCGCCGAGACAGGGTCGATGAGCAGTTCTTC. It yields the protein CATRRDRVDEQFF.

This clone has only a few counts. The chain carries TRBV5-1 and TRBJ1-2, with 8 bases matching TRBD1. V lost 4 bases, J lost 2 bases, and 7 bases stayed unmatched. The CDR3 consists of 15 residues. Per germline, CDR1 SGHRS and CDR2 YFSETQ. CDR3 nucleotide sequence: TGCGCCAGCAGCCGCGACTGGACAGGGAACTATGGCTACACCTTC. This encodes CASSRDWTGNYGYTF. The full variable domain, rest sourced from reference TRBV5-1 and TRBJ1-2, is KAGVTQTPRYLIKTRGQQVTLSCSPISGHRSVSWYQQTPGQGLQFLFEYFSETQRNKGNFPGRFSGRQFSNSRSEMNVSTLELGDSALYLCASSRDWTGNYGYTFGSGTRLTVV.

The rearrangement uses TRBV24-1 and TRBJ1-1, with D hard to call. The ends were cut back, 3 bases at V and 7 bases at J, with 17 bases in the middle. The germline V gene has CDR1 KGHDR and CDR2 SFDVKD. CDR3 length: 15 residues. For the CDR3, the DNA is TGTGCCACCAGTGATACTCAAGGGTTATCGGGTGAAGCTTTCTTT. Its protein is CATSDTQGLSGEAFF.

The chain combines TRBV6-5 with TRBJ1-1; possibly TRBD1 for D (6 bases). This CDR3 has 14 amino acids. Germline CDR1 reads MNHEY; CDR2 reads SVGAGI. Trimming removed 6 bases from V and 0 bases from J, with 11 bases in between. The CDR3 protein is CASSTQGLNTEAFF. Here the CDR3 DNA reads TGTGCCAGCAGCACACAGGGCTTGAACACTGAAGCTTTCTTT.

CDR3 nucleotides: TGTGCCAGCAGTTCGATAGAGGGGCGGGGGAACTCCTACAATGAGCAGTTCTTC. Amino acid sequence: CASSSIEGRGNSYNEQFF. This sequence joins TRBV7-9 and TRBJ2-1; 7 bases map to TRBD2. J was trimmed by 0 bases and V by 6 bases; bases with no gene match: 14. Germline CDR1 SEHNR, CDR2 FQNEAQ (reference sequence). The CDR3 is 18 residues long.